The present entry profiles one T cell receptor beta chain with its context. Antigen unknown. Sequenced material consisted of expressed TCRB transcripts (all of the isolated RNA was reverse transcribed). Profiling relied on immunoSEQ multiplex PCR, and the TCRdb table lists in-frame clones only, not all of them. The sample records 300,000 to 350,000 clones, about 14% being singletons. The sample is drawn from a study of beta chain features in type 1 diabetes. There are 16 residues in the CDR3. V was shortened by 0 bases and J by 5 bases, with 15 bases between the two germline ends. Germline assignment: CDR1 SGDLS and CDR2 YYNGEE. Study results and caveats: Fewer insertions but more deletions were seen at VDJ junctions in type 1 diabetes patients. Moderate yet significant TCRB CDR3 shortening was seen in Type 1 diabetes patients in all four CD4+ subsets.

Sequencing was done on a sample of naive CD4+ T cells from blood. The rearrangement joins TRBV9 to TRBJ2-1, with D maybe TRBD1 (6 bases). This receptor was obtained from a woman in her late teens or twenties with type 1 diabetes. Here the CDR3 reads CASSVDSQGRNNEQFF. The DNA for the CDR3 is TGTGCCAGCAGCGTAGATTCACAGGGCAGGAACAATGAGCAGTTCTTC.